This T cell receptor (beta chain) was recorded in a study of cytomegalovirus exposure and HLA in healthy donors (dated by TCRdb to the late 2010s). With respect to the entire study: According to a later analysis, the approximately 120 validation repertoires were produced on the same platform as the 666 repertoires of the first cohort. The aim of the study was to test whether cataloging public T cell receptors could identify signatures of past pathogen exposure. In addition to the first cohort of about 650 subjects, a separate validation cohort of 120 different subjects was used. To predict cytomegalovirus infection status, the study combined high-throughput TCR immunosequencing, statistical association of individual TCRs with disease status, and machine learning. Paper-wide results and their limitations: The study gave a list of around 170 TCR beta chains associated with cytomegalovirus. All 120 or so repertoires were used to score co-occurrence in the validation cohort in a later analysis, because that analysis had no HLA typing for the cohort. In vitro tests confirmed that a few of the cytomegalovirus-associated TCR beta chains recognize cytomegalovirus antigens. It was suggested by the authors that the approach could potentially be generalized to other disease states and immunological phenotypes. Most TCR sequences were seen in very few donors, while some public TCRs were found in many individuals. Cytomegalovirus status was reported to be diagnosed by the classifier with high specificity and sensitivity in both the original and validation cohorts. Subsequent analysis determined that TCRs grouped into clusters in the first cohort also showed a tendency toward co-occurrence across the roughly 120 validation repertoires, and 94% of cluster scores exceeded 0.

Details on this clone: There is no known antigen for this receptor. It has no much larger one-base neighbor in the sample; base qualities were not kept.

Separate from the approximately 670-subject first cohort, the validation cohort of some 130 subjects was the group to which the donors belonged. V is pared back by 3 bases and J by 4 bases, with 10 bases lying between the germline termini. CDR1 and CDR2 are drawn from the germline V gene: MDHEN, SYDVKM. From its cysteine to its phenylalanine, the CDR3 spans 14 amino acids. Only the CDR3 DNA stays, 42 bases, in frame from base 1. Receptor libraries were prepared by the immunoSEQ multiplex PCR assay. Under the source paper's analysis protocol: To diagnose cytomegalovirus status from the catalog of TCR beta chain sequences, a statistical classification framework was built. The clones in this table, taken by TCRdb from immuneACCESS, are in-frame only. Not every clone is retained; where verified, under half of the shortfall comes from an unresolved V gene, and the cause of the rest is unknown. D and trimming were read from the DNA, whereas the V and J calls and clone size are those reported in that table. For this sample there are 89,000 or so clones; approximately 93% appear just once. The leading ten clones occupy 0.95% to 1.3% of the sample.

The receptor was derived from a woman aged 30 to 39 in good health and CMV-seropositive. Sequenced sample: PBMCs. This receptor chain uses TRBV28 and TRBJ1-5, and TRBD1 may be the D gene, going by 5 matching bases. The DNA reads TGTGCCAGCAGTTTCGGGACTGTTAATCAGCCCCAGCATTTT. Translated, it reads CASSFGTVNQPQHF.